The clone carrying this T cell receptor beta chain was seen only a few times. Its antigen is currently unknown. Researchers used the Oncomine TCR Beta short-read assay to sequence DNA from cultured CD4+ T cells. MiXCR, run by TCRdb on the PCR reads, gives a single entry per CDR3 protein. Here the sample spans over 15,000 distinct CDR3 sequences, nearly 55% being singletons. This sample's treatment: roughly 11-day PBMC culture with coronavirus spike peptide pools or control peptides (ViraFEST assay). J lost 7 bases, V lost 6 bases, and 2 bases had no gene match. Germline lookup yields CDR1 GTSNPN and CDR2 SVGIG (reference sequence). The CDR3 consists of 10 residues. The source of the sample is a study of vaccination and CD4 T cells after COVID-19. Study-wide background: Post-COVID sampling occurred a median approximately 91 days after diagnosis (range 35 to 161). Spike peptides, overlapping and drawn from SARS-CoV-2, HCoV-NL63, HCoV-OC43 and HCoV-229E, were used to stimulate cells. As control conditions, cultures were given either a CEFX pool serving as positive control, an HIV-1 Nef pool, or no peptide at all.

The V call is TRBV30, the J call TRBJ1-1; 7 positions match TRBD1. Sequences were derived from CD4+ T cells from blood, cultured in vitro, sampled before SARS-CoV-2 vaccination. This receptor was identified in a human donor who had recovered from COVID-19. The CDR3 DNA is TGTGCCTGCCGACAGGGTGAAGCTTTCTTT. It yields the protein CACRQGEAFF.